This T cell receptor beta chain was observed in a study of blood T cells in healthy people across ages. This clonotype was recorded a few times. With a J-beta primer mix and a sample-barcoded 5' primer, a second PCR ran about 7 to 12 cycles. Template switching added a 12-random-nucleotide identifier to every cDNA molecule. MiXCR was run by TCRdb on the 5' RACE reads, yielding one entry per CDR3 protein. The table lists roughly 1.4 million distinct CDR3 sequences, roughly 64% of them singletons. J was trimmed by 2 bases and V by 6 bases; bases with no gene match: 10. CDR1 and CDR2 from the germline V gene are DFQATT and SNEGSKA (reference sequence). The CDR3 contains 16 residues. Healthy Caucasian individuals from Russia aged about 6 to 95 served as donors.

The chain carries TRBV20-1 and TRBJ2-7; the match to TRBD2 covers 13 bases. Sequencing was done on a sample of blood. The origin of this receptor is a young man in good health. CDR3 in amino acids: CSAPPGLAGLPYEQYF. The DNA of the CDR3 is TGCAGTGCCCCACCGGGACTAGCGGGGCTTCCCTACGAGCAGTACTTC.